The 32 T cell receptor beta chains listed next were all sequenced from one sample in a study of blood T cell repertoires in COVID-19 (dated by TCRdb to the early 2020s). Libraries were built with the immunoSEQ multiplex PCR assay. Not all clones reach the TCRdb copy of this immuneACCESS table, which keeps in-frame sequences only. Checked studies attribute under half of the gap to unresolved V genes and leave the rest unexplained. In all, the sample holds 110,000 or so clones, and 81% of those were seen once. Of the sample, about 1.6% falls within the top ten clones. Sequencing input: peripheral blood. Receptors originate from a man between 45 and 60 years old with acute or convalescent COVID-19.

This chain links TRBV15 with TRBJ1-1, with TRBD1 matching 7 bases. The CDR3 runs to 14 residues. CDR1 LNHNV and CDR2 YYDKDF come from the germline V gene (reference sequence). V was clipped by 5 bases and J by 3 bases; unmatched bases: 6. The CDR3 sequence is CATSGATGDTEAFF. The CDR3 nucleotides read TGTGCCACCAGCGGTGCTACAGGGGACACTGAAGCTTTCTTT.

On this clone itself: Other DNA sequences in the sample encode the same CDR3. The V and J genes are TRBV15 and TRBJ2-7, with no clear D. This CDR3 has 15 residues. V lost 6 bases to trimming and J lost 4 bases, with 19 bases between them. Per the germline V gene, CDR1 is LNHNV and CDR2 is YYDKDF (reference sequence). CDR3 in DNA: TGTGCCACCAGTCCTTCCGACCGGGTTTCTTACGAGCAGTACGTC. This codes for CATSPSDRVSYEQYV.

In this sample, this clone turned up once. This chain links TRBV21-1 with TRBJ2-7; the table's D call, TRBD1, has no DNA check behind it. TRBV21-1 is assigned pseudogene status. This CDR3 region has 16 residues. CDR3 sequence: CASSNQLRGRVGEQYV. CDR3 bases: TGTGCCAGCAGCAATCAACTCAGGGGGCGGGTCGGCGAGCAGTACGTC.

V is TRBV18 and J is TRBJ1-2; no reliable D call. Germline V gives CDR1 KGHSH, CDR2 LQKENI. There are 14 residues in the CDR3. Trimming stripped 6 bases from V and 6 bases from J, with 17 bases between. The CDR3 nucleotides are TGTGCCAGCTCTTCTACCACCGGGTCCGATGGCTACACCTTC. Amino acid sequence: CASSSTTGSDGYTF.

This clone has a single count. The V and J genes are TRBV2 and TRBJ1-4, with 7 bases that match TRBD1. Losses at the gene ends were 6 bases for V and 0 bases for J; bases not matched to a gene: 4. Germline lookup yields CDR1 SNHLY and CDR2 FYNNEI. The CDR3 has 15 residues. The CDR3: CASRPGTATNEKLFF. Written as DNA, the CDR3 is TGTGCCAGCAGGCCCGGGACAGCAACTAATGAAAAACTGTTTTTT.

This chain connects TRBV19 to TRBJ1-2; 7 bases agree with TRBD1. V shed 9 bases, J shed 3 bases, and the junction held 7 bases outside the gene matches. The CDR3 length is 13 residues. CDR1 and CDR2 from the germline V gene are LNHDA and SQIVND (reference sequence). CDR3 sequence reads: CASRDSAYYGYTF. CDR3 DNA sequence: TGTGCCAGCCGGGACAGCGCATACTATGGCTACACCTTC.

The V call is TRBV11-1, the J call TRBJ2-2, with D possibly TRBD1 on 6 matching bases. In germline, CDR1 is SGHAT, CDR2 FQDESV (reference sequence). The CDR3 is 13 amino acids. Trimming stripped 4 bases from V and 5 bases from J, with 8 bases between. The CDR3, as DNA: TGTGCCAGCAGCTCACAGGGAACCGGGGAGCTGTTTTTT. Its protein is CASSSQGTGELFF.

CDR3 residues: CASSEAGGNTEAFF. The CDR3 DNA is TGTGCCAGCAGTGAGGCAGGGGGGAACACTGAAGCTTTCTTT. The genes are TRBV2 and TRBJ1-1; 7 nucleotides agree with TRBD1. CDR1 and CDR2 from the germline V gene are SNHLY and FYNNEI. The CDR3 runs to 14 residues. Trimming at V came to 3 bases and at J to 1 base, leaving 2 bases not matched to a gene.

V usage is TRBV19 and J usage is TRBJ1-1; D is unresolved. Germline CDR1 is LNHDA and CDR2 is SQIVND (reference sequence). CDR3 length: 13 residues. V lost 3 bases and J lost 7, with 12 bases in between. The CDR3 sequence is CASSISRGVEAFF. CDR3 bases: TGTGCCAGTAGTATTTCCAGAGGTGTTGAAGCTTTCTTT.

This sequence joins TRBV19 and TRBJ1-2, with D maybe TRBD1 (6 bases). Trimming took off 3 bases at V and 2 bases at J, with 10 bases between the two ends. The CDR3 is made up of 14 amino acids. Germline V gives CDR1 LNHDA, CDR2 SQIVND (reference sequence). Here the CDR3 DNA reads TGTGCCAGTAGTATTTTCAGGGGCAACTATGGCTACACCTTC. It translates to CASSIFRGNYGYTF.

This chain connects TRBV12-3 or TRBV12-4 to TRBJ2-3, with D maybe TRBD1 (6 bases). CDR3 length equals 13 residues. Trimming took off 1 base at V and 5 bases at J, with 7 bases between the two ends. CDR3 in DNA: TGTGCCAGCAGTTTAGGCAGGGGAGATACGCAGTATTTT. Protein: CASSLGRGDTQYF.

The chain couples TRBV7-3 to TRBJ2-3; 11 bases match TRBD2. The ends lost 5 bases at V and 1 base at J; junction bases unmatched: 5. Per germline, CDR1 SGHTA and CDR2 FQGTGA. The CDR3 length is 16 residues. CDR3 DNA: TGTGCCAGCAGCATCAGACTAGCGGGGCGCACAGATACGCAGTATTTT. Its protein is CASSIRLAGRTDTQYF. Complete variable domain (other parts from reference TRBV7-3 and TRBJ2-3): GAGVSQTPSNKVTEKGKYVELRCDPISGHTALYWYRQSLGQGPEFLIYFQGTGAADDSGLPNDRFFAVRPEGSVSTLKIQRTERGDSAVYLCASSIRLAGRTDTQYFGPGTRLTVL.

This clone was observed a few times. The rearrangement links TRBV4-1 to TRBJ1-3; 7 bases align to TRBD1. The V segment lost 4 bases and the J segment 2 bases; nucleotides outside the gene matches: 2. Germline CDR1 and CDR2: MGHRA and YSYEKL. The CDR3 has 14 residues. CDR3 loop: CASSLGTAGNTIYF. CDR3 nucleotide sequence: TGCGCCAGCAGCCTAGGGACAGCTGGAAACACCATATATTTT.

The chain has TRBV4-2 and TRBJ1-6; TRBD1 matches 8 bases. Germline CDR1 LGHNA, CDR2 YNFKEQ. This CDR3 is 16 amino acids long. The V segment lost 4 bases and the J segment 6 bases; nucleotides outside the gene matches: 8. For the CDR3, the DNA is TGTGCCAGCAGCCGGGATACAGGGGGTTCTAATTCACCCCTCCACTTT. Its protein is CASSRDTGGSNSPLHF.

The CDR3 nucleotides read TGTGCCAGTAGAGCAGGAACCTATGGCTACACCTTC. Translation gives CASRAGTYGYTF. This chain uses TRBV19 with TRBJ1-2; D is ambiguous. CDR1 and CDR2 (germline): LNHDA, SQIVND (reference sequence). The CDR3 is 12 residues long. V lost 6 bases and J 4 bases, leaving 9 bases between the germline ends.

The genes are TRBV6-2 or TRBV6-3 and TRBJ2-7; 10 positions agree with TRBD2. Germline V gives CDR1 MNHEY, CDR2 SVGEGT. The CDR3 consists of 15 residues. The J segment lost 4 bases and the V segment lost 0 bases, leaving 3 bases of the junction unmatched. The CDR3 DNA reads TGTGCCAGCAGTTACTCCAGGACTAGCGGATACGAGCAGTACTTC. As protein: CASSYSRTSGYEQYF.

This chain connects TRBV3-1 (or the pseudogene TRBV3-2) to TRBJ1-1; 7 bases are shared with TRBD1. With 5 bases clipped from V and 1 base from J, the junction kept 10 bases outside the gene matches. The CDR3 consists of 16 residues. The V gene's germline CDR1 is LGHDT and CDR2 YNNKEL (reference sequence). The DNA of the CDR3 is TGTGCCAGCAGCTCCCTAGGGGGGACAGCGAACACTGAAGCTTTCTTT. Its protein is CASSSLGGTANTEAFF.

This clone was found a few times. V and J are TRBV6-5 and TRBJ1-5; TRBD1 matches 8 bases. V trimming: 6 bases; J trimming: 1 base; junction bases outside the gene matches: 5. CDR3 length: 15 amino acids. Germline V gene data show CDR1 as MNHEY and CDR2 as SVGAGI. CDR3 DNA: TGTGCCAGCAGGAAGGACAGGGCAAGCAATCAGCCCCAGCATTTT. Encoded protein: CASRKDRASNQPQHF.

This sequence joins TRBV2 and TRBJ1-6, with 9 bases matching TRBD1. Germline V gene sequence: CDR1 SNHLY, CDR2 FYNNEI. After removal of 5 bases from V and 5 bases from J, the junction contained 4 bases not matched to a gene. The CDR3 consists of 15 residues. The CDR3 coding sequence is TGTGCCAGCAGTCGGACAGGGGATCATAATTCACCCCTCCACTTT. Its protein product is CASSRTGDHNSPLHF. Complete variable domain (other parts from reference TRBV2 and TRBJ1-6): EPEVTQTPSHQVTQMGQEVILRCVPISNHLYFYWYRQILGQKVEFLVSFYNNEISEKSEIFDDQFSVERPDGSNFTLKIRSTKLEDSAMYFCASSRTGDHNSPLHFGNGTRLTVT.

The CDR3 loop reads CATSRVLAGGQDTQYF. The CDR3 region has the DNA TGTGCCACCAGCAGAGTGCTAGCGGGGGGGCAAGATACGCAGTATTTT. The chain couples TRBV15 to TRBJ2-3, with 12 bases identical to TRBD2. The CDR3 runs 16 residues. Losses at the gene ends were 1 base for V and 5 bases for J; bases not matched to a gene: 4. Germline V gene lookup returns CDR1 LNHNV and CDR2 YYDKDF (reference sequence).

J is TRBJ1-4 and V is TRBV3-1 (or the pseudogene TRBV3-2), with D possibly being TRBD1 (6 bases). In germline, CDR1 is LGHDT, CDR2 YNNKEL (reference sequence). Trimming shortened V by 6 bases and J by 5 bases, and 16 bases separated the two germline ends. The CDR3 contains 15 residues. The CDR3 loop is CASSPPGHINEKLFF. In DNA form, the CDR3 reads TGTGCCAGCAGTCCTCCGGGACACATCAATGAAAAACTGTTTTTT.

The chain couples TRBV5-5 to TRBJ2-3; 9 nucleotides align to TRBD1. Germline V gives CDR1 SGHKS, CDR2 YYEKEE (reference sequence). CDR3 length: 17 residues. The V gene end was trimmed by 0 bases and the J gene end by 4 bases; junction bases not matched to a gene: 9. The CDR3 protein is CASSLDGGTGYSDTQYF. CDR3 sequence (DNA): TGTGCCAGCAGCTTGGATGGCGGGACAGGGTATTCAGATACGCAGTATTTT.

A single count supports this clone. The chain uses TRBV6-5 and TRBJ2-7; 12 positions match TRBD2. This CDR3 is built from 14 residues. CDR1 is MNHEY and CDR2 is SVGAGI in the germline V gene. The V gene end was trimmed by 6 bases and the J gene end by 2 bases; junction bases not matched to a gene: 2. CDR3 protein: CASSTSGGPYEQYF. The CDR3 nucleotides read TGTGCCAGCAGCACTAGCGGGGGGCCCTACGAGCAGTACTTC.

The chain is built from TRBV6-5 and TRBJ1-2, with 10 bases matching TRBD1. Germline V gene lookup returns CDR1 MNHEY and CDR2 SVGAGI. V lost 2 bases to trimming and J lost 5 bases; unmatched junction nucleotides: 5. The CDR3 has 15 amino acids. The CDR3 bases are TGTGCCAGCAGTTACACCTGGACAGGGGGATATGGCTACACCTTC. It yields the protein CASSYTWTGGYGYTF.

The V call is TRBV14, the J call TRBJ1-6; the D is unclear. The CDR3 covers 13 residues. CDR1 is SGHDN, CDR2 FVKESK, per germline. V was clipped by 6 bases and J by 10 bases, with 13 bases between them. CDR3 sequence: CASSLSGISPLHF. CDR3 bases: TGTGCCAGCAGTTTGTCGGGGATATCACCCCTCCACTTT.

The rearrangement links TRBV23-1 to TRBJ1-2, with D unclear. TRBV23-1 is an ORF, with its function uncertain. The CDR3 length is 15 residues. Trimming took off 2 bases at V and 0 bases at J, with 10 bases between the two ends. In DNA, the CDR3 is TGCGCCAGCAGTCAAGGCCCGTCAGCTAACTATGGCTACACCTTC. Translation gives CASSQGPSANYGYTF.

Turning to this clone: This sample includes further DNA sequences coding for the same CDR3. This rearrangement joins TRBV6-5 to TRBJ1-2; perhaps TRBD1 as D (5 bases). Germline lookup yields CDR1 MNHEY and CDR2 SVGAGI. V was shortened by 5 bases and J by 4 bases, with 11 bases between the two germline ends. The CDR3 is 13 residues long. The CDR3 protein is CASSRDSSYGYTF. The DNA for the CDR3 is TGTGCCAGCAGTCGGGACTCCAGCTATGGCTACACCTTC.

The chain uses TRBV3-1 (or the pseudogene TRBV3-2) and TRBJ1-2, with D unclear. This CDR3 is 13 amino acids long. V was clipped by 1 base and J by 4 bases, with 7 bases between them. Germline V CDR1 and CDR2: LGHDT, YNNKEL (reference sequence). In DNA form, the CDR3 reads TGTGCCAGCAGCCAAGCATCAGGCTATGGCTACACCTTC. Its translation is CASSQASGYGYTF.

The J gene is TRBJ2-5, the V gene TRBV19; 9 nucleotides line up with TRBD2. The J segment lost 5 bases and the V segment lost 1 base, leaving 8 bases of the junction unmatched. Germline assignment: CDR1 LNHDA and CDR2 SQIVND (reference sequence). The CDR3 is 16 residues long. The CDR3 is CASSIGVAGVLETQYF. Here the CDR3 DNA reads TGTGCCAGTAGTATAGGGGTAGCGGGGGTACTGGAGACCCAGTACTTC.

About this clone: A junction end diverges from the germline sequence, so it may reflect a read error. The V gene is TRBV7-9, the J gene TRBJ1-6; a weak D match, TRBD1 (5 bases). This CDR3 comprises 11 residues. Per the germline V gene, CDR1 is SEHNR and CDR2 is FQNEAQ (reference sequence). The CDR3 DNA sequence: TGTGCCAGCAGCTTAGTCGGACCGGGGGGATTT. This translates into CASSLVGPGGF.

CDR3 region: CASSIDRGHGYTF. As DNA, the CDR3 is TGCGCCAGCAGTATAGACAGGGGGCATGGCTACACCTTC. The genes are TRBV5-1 and TRBJ1-2; TRBD1 matches 10 bases. CDR3 size: 13 residues. Per germline, CDR1 SGHRS and CDR2 YFSETQ. The V and J ends lost 5 bases and 6 bases, in that order; junction bases with no gene match: 4.

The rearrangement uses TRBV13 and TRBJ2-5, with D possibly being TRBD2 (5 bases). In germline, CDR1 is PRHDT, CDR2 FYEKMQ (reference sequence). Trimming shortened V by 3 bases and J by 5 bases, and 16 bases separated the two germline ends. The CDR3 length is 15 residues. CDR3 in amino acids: CASSFDSPGMETQYF. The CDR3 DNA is TGTGCCAGCAGCTTCGACTCTCCGGGGATGGAGACCCAGTACTTC.